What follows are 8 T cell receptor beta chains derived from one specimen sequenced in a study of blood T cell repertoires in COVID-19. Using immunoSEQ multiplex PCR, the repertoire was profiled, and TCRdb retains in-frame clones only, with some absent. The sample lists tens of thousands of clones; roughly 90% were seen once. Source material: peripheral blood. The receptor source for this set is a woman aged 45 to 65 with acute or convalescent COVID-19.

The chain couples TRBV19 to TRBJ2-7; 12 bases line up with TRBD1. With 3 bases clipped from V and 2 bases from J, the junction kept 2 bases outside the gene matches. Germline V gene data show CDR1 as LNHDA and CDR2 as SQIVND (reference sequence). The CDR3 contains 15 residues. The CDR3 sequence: CASSIGTGGTYEQYF. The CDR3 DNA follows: TGTGCCAGTAGTATCGGGACAGGGGGCACCTACGAGCAGTACTTC.

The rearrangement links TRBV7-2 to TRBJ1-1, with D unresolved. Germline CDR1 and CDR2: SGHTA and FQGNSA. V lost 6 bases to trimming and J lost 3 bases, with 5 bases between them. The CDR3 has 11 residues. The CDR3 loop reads CASRSDTEAFF. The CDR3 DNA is TGTGCCAGCAGGAGTGACACTGAAGCTTTCTTT.

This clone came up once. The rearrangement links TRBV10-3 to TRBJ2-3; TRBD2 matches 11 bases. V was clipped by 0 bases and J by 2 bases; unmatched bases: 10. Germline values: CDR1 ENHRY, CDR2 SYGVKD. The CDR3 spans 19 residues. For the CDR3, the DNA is TGTGCCATCAGTGAGTCGAAACTAGCGGGGGAAATTCCCACAGATACGCAGTATTTT. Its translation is CAISESKLAGEIPTDTQYF.

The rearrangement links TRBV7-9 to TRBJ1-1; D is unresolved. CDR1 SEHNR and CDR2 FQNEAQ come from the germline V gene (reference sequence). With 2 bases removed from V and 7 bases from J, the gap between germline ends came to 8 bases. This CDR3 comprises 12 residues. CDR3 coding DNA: TGTGCCAGCAGCTTACGCGGGGTTGAAGCTTTCTTT. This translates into CASSLRGVEAFF.

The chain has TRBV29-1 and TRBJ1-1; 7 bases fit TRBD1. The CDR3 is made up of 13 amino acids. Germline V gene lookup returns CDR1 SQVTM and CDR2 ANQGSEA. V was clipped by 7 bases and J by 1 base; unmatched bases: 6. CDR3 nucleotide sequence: TGCAGCGCTTGTCAGGGGGGGAACACTGAAGCTTTCTTT. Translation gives CSACQGGNTEAFF.

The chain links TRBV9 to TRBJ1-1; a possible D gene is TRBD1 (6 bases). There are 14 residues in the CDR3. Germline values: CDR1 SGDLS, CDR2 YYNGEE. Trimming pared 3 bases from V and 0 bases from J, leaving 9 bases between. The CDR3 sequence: CASSADRLNTEAFF. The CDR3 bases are TGTGCCAGCAGCGCCGACAGGCTGAACACTGAAGCTTTCTTT.

The CDR3 DNA follows: TGTGCCAGCAGTTATTACCCTAGCGGGAGGTCCAATGAGCAGTTCTTC. This codes for CASSYYPSGRSNEQFF. This rearrangement joins TRBV6-5 to TRBJ2-1, with TRBD2 matching over 11 bases. In germline, CDR1 is MNHEY, CDR2 SVGAGI. The CDR3 has 16 amino acids. The junction had 7 bases not matched to a gene; V was cut back by 3 bases and J by 6 bases.

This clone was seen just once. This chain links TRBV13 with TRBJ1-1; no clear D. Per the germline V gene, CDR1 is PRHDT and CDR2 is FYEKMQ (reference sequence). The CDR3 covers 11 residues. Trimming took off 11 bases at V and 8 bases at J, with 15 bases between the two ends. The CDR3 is CASSPEGEAFF. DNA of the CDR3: TGTGCCTCCTCGCCCGAGGGCGAAGCTTTCTTT.